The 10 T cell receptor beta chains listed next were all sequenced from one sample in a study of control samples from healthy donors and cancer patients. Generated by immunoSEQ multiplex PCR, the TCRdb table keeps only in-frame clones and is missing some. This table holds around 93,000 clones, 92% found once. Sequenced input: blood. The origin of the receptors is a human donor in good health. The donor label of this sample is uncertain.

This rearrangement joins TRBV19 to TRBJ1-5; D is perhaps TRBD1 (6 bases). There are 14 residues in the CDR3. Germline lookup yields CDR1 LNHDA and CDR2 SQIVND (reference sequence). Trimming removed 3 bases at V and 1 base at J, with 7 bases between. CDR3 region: CASSIQGSNQPQHF. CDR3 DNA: TGTGCCAGTAGTATTCAGGGGAGCAATCAGCCCCAGCATTTT.

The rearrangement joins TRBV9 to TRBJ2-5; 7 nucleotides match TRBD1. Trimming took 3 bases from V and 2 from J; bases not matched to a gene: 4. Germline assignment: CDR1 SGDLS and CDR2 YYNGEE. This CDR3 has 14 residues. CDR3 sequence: CASSAGQSQETQYF. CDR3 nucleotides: TGTGCCAGCAGCGCGGGACAGTCTCAAGAGACCCAGTACTTC.

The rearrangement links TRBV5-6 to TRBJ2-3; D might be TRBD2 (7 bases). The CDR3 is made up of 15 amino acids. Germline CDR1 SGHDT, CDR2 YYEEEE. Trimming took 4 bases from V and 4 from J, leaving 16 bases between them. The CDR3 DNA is TGTGCCAGCAGCCTTGGCGGGGGCTTGGCAGATACGCAGTATTTT. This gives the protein CASSLGGGLADTQYF.

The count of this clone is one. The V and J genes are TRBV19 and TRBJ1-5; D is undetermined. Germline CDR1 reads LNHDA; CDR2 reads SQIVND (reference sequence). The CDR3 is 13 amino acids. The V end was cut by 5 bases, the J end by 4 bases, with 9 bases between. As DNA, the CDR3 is TGTGCCAGTAGTTACTCCACAAATCAGCCCCAGCATTTT. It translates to CASSYSTNQPQHF.

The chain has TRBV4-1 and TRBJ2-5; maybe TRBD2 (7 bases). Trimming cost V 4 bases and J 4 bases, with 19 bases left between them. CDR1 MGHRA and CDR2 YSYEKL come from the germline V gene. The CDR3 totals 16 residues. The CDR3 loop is CASSPRWGGPPETQYF. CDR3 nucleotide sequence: TGCGCCAGCAGCCCCCGGTGGGGGGGGCCTCCAGAGACCCAGTACTTC.

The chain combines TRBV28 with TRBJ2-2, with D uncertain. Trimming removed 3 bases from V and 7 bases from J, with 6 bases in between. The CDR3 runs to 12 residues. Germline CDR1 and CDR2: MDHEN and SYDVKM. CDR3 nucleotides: TGTGCCAGCAGTTTTTCAGGCGGGGAGCTGTTTTTT. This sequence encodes CASSFSGGELFF.

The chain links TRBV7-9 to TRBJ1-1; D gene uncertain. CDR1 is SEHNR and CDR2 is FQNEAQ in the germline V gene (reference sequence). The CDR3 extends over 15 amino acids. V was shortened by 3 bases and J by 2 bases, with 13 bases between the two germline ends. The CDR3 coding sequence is TGTGCCAGCAGCTTTGATGAGGACTTAAACACTGAAGCTTTCTTT. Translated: CASSFDEDLNTEAFF.

This chain's CDR3 is CASSLEGLRNSPLHF. DNA of the CDR3: TGTGCCAGCAGCTTAGAAGGGTTACGGAATTCACCCCTCCACTTT. The chain is built from TRBV11-2 and TRBJ1-6; no definite D call. The V gene's germline CDR1 is SGHAT and CDR2 FQNNGV. V gave up 0 bases and J gave up 7 bases, with 10 bases separating them. The CDR3 is 15 residues long. The full variable domain, with the rest looked up from reference TRBV11-2 and TRBJ1-6, is EAGVAQSPRYKIIEKRQSVAFWCNPISGHATLYWYQQILGQGPKLLIQFQNNGVVDDSQLPKDRFSAERLKGVDSTLKIQPAKLEDSAVYLCASSLEGLRNSPLHFGNGTRLTVT.

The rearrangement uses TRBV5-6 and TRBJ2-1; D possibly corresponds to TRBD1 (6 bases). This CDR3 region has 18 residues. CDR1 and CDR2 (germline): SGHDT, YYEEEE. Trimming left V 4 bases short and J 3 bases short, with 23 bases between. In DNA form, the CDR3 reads TGTGCCAGCAGCAGTCTGGTTGAGGCACAGGGAATCTACAATGAGCAGTTCTTC. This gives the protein CASSSLVEAQGIYNEQFF.

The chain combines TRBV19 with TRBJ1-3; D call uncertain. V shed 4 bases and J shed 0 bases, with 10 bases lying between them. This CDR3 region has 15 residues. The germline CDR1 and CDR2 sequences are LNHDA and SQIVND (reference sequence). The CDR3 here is CASSTASNSGNTIYF. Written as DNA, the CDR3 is TGTGCCAGTAGTACCGCAAGTAACTCTGGAAACACCATATATTTT.